A single sample is the source of the 29 T cell receptor beta chains below, sequenced in a study of blood T cell repertoires in COVID-19. Some clones are missing from TCRdb's copy, which holds only in-frame ones; the method was immunoSEQ multiplex PCR. The sample consists of more than 65,000 clones, around three quarters of them appearing once. What was sequenced was peripheral blood. These receptors originate from a woman aged 80 or over with active or convalescent COVID-19.

This CDR3 reads CASMPGTAVKRPQHF. The DNA for the CDR3 is TGTGCCAGCATGCCCGGGACAGCCGTAAAACGGCCCCAGCATTTT. The gene calls are TRBV27 and TRBJ1-5, with 7 nucleotides matching TRBD1. Germline-derived CDR1 and CDR2 are MNHEY and SMNVEV (reference sequence). V gave up 7 bases and J gave up 9 bases; unmatched junction bases: 15. The CDR3 extends over 15 amino acids.

This clone was counted a few times. V usage is TRBV7-9 and J usage is TRBJ2-6, with 7 bases aligning to TRBD1. Trimming at V came to 5 bases and at J to 0 bases, leaving 10 bases not matched to a gene. Germline assignment: CDR1 SEHNR and CDR2 FQNEAQ (reference sequence). CDR3 size: 18 residues. The CDR3 loop reads CASSLPGQITSGANVLTF. In DNA form, the CDR3 reads TGTGCCAGCAGCCTACCGGGACAGATAACCTCTGGGGCCAACGTCCTGACTTTC.

V and J are TRBV6-2 or TRBV6-3 and TRBJ2-4; 7 bases map to TRBD1. Trimming at V came to 2 bases and at J to 1 base, leaving 2 bases not matched to a gene. The CDR3 contains 15 residues. Germline CDR1 and CDR2: MNHEY and SVGEGT. In nucleotides, the CDR3 is TGTGCCAGCAGTTACGACAGGGTCGCCAAAAACATTCAGTACTTC. Its translation is CASSYDRVAKNIQYF.

This clone has more than one count but fewer than ten. J is TRBJ2-2 and V is TRBV7-2, with TRBD2 as a possible D gene (6 bases). CDR1 and CDR2 from the germline V gene are SGHTA and FQGNSA. This CDR3 region has 15 residues. V lost 0 bases and J lost 1, with 6 bases in between. Here the CDR3 DNA reads TGTGCCAGCAGCTTAGCGGGACTGAACACCGGGGAGCTGTTTTTT. It specifies CASSLAGLNTGELFF. Filled out from reference TRBV7-2 and TRBJ2-2, the complete variable domain reads GAGVSQSPSNKVTEKGKDVELRCDPISGHTALYWYRQSLGQGLEFLIYFQGNSAPDKSGLPSDRFSAERTGGSVSTLTIQRTQQEDSAVYLCASSLAGLNTGELFFGEGSRLTVL.

The CDR3 region is CASSESRSGNNYGYTF. CDR3 sequence (DNA): TGTGCCAGCAGTGAAAGCAGGTCGGGGAATAACTATGGCTACACCTTC. This rearrangement joins TRBV2 to TRBJ1-2, with D uncertain. V gave up 2 bases and J gave up 1 base, with 14 bases separating them. The germline V gene encodes CDR1 SNHLY and CDR2 FYNNEI. The CDR3 consists of 16 residues.

The genes are TRBV5-1 and TRBJ2-7, with 8 bases aligning to TRBD1. CDR3 length: 14 amino acids. Losses at the gene ends were 0 bases for V and 7 bases for J; bases not matched to a gene: 6. Germline V CDR1 and CDR2: SGHRS, YFSETQ. CDR3 coding DNA: TGCGCCAGCAGCTTGGACGGACAGGGAGATGAGCAGTACTTC. Residues: CASSLDGQGDEQYF.

The chain has TRBV30 and TRBJ1-1; 8 bases align to TRBD1. The CDR3 spans 13 residues. Trimming removed 4 bases from V and 6 bases from J; junction bases left unmatched: 7. CDR1 is GTSNPN, CDR2 SVGIG, per germline (reference sequence). The CDR3 nucleotides read TGTGCCTGGACCCAGGACAGGGACGCTGAAGCTTTCTTT. Its protein is CAWTQDRDAEAFF.

This clone is termed medium-sized. The chain has TRBV10-3 and TRBJ2-7; TRBD1 matches 10 bases. The CDR3 consists of 15 residues. Germline V gene data show CDR1 as ENHRY and CDR2 as SYGVKD. V was pared by 6 bases and J by 0 bases, with 5 bases of the junction left unmatched. In DNA, the CDR3 is TGTGCCATCAGACAGGACAGGGGGGTCTCCTACGAGCAGTACTTC. Amino acids: CAIRQDRGVSYEQYF.

The rearrangement joins TRBV28 to TRBJ2-7, with 8 bases aligning to TRBD1. CDR1 and CDR2 from the germline V gene are MDHEN and SYDVKM. The CDR3 spans 15 residues. With 3 bases clipped from V and 4 bases from J, the junction kept 8 bases outside the gene matches. CDR3 DNA: TGTGCCAGCAGTTTTTACCGGGACAGGCTGTACGAGCAGTACTTC. Translated: CASSFYRDRLYEQYF.

The chain combines TRBV27 with TRBJ2-7; 9 bases agree with TRBD1. Germline trimming cut 5 bases from V and 0 bases from J; bases unmatched to any gene: 14. Germline CDR1 reads MNHEY; CDR2 reads SMNVEV (reference sequence). There are 18 residues in the CDR3. DNA of the CDR3: TGTGCCAGCAGTACATTTTTTGTCCGGGACAGGGCCTCCTACGAGCAGTACTTC. This translates into CASSTFFVRDRASYEQYF.

The CDR3 loop is CASSPLLAHNEQFF. The DNA of the CDR3 is TGTGCCAGCAGCCCCCTTTTAGCGCACAATGAGCAGTTCTTC. V gene TRBV3-1 (or the pseudogene TRBV3-2) combines with J gene TRBJ2-1; D perhaps matches TRBD2 (5 bases). The ends were cut back, 4 bases at V and 5 bases at J, with 12 bases in the middle. CDR1 LGHDT and CDR2 YNNKEL come from the germline V gene (reference sequence). The CDR3 has 14 amino acids.

This clone has more than one count but fewer than ten. The J gene is TRBJ2-7, the V gene TRBV7-9; 10 nucleotides match TRBD1. The CDR3 runs 18 residues. The germline gives CDR1 SEHNR, CDR2 FQNEAQ (reference sequence). The V and J ends lost 1 base and 0 bases, in that order; junction bases with no gene match: 9. The CDR3, as DNA: TGTGCCAGCAGCTTAGGGACAGGGGGTACCTACAGCTCCTACGAGCAGTACTTC. It encodes CASSLGTGGTYSSYEQYF.

This CDR3 is CASRIGTSGQGEQFF. The CDR3 bases are TGTGCCAGCAGAATAGGGACTAGCGGGCAAGGTGAGCAGTTCTTC. The J gene is TRBJ2-1, the V gene TRBV2; 12 nucleotides align to TRBD2. CDR3 length: 15 amino acids. The V gene end was trimmed by 6 bases and the J gene end by 9 bases; junction bases not matched to a gene: 9. The germline V gene has CDR1 SNHLY and CDR2 FYNNEI. The complete variable domain, with remaining parts taken from reference TRBV2 and TRBJ2-1, reads EPEVTQTPSHQVTQMGQEVILRCVPISNHLYFYWYRQILGQKVEFLVSFYNNEISEKSEIFDDQFSVERPDGSNFTLKIRSTKLEDSAMYFCASRIGTSGQGEQFFGPGTRLTVL.

The chain carries TRBV5-6 and TRBJ2-7; the match to TRBD1 covers 9 bases. CDR3 length: 15 amino acids. Germline trimming cut 4 bases from V and 2 bases from J; bases unmatched to any gene: 7. Germline V gene data show CDR1 as SGHDT and CDR2 as YYEEEE. The DNA for the CDR3 is TGTGCCAGCAGCGCCCGACAGGGGGGACCCTACGAGCAGTACTTC. Encoded protein: CASSARQGGPYEQYF. The whole variable domain, remainder taken from reference TRBV5-6 and TRBJ2-7, is DAGVTQSPTHLIKTRGQQVTLRCSPKSGHDTVSWYQQALGQGPQFIFQYYEEEERQRGNFPDRFSGHQFPNYSSELNVNALLLGDSALYLCASSARQGGPYEQYFGPGTRLTVT.

CDR3 sequence: CASSLSVRAGGEAFF. CDR3 bases: TGCGCCAGCAGCTTATCCGTGAGAGCAGGGGGCGAAGCTTTCTTT. This sequence joins TRBV5-1 and TRBJ1-1, with 8 bases that match TRBD1. This CDR3 is built from 15 residues. V was pared by 2 bases and J by 8 bases, with 11 bases of the junction left unmatched. Germline V gene data show CDR1 as SGHRS and CDR2 as YFSETQ.

The V gene is TRBV28, the J gene TRBJ1-2; TRBD1 aligns across 7 bases. The CDR3 length is 13 residues. The germline gives CDR1 MDHEN, CDR2 SYDVKM. Germline trimming cut 10 bases from V and 1 base from J; bases unmatched to any gene: 6. The CDR3 DNA sequence: TGTGCCATTAGGGGGACAGTTAACTATGGCTACACCTTC. Translation: CAIRGTVNYGYTF.

The table lists this clone with a count of one. J is TRBJ1-1 and V is TRBV24-1; 10 bases align to TRBD1. V shed 3 bases, J shed 4 bases, and the junction held 4 bases outside the gene matches. The CDR3 runs 15 residues. The germline V gene has CDR1 KGHDR and CDR2 SFDVKD. The DNA of the CDR3 is TGTGCCACCAGTGATAGGAGACAGGGGGCCACTGAAGCTTTCTTT. It codes for CATSDRRQGATEAFF.

The table lists this clone with a count of one. The chain has TRBV5-4 and TRBJ1-1; 7 nucleotides line up with TRBD1. The CDR3 length is 16 residues. Trimming took 4 bases from V and 6 from J; bases not matched to a gene: 15. Germline lookup yields CDR1 SGHNT and CDR2 YYREEE (reference sequence). The CDR3 bases are TGTGCCAGCAGCCCCCGCCGACAGGGCCCACATTCTGAAGCTTTCTTT. Residues: CASSPRRQGPHSEAFF.

The CDR3 region is CASSVEYRGDTQYF. In DNA, the CDR3 is TGTGCCAGCAGCGTAGAGTACAGGGGAGATACGCAGTATTTT. The rearrangement joins TRBV9 to TRBJ2-3, with TRBD1 identical over 7 bases. With V trimmed by 0 bases and J by 5 bases, 3 bases remained unmatched. The CDR3 runs to 14 residues. The germline V gene encodes CDR1 SGDLS and CDR2 YYNGEE. The whole variable domain, filled in from reference TRBV9 and TRBJ2-3, reads DSGVTQTPKHLITATGQRVTLRCSPRSGDLSVYWYQQSLDQGLQFLIQYYNGEERAKGNILERFSAQQFPDLHSELNLSSLELGDSALYFCASSVEYRGDTQYFGPGTRLTVL.

This clone was observed a handful of times. The chain links TRBV5-1 to TRBJ1-2; TRBD1 agrees at 7 bases. The J segment lost 2 bases and the V segment lost 0 bases, leaving 1 base of the junction unmatched. The CDR3 is 14 amino acids. Looked up from germline, CDR1 is SGHRS and CDR2 is YFSETQ. CDR3 in DNA: TGCGCCAGCAGCTTGGGGGACAGAAACTATGGCTACACCTTC. Translation: CASSLGDRNYGYTF.

The chain uses TRBV29-1 and TRBJ1-1; 7 nucleotides align to TRBD1. V was clipped by 4 bases and J by 1 base; unmatched bases: 0. The germline V gene encodes CDR1 SQVTM and CDR2 ANQGSEA. This CDR3 is built from 12 residues. The CDR3 bases are TGCAGCGTTGGGACAGGGAACACTGAAGCTTTCTTT. Amino acids: CSVGTGNTEAFF.

This chain uses TRBV29-1 with TRBJ2-5, with TRBD2 matching 12 bases. This CDR3 contains 16 residues. Germline CDR1 reads SQVTM; CDR2 reads ANQGSEA. Trimming removed 8 bases from V and 1 base from J; junction bases left unmatched: 11. CDR3 coding DNA: TGCAGCTTGAGGGACGGACTAGCGGGGCCCCAAGAGACCCAGTACTTC. Protein sequence: CSLRDGLAGPQETQYF.

The chain has TRBV4-3 and TRBJ1-1; perhaps TRBD1 as D (6 bases). The CDR3 is 16 residues long. V lost 1 base to trimming and J lost 4 bases, with 16 bases between them. CDR1 LGHNA and CDR2 YSLEER come from the germline V gene. In DNA form, the CDR3 reads TGCGCCAGCAGCCAAGCCAGGACAGCCCTTGGCACTGAAGCTTTCTTT. Translating gives CASSQARTALGTEAFF.

The rearrangement uses TRBV28 and TRBJ1-6; TRBD1 matches at 7 bases. CDR3 length: 15 amino acids. V shed 3 bases, J shed 2 bases, and the junction held 1 base outside the gene matches. The germline gives CDR1 MDHEN, CDR2 SYDVKM. The CDR3 region has the DNA TGTGCCAGCAGTTTCGGACAGGCCTATAATTCACCCCTCCACTTT. Protein: CASSFGQAYNSPLHF.

The V call is TRBV6-2 or TRBV6-3, the J call TRBJ2-3; 10 nucleotides line up with TRBD2. This CDR3 has 17 residues. Per the germline V gene, CDR1 is MNHEY and CDR2 is SVGEGT. V lost 4 bases, J lost 6 bases, and 13 bases stayed unmatched. This CDR3 reads CASSWALAGESQDTQYF. CDR3 bases: TGTGCCAGCAGTTGGGCGCTAGCGGGGGAGTCACAGGATACGCAGTATTTT.

The V call is TRBV5-6, the J call TRBJ2-5; 7 positions agree with TRBD1. CDR3 length: 13 residues. J lost 9 bases, V lost 4 bases, and 9 bases had no gene match. CDR1 is SGHDT, CDR2 YYEEEE, per germline. Here the CDR3 DNA reads TGTGCCAGCAGCCTCCGGGACAGTTTAGCCCAGTACTTC. It yields the protein CASSLRDSLAQYF.

The J gene is TRBJ2-1, the V gene TRBV6-2 or TRBV6-3; 10 bases match TRBD2. The CDR3 covers 17 residues. Germline CDR1 reads MNHEY; CDR2 reads SVGEGT. With 0 bases clipped from V and 10 bases from J, the junction kept 12 bases outside the gene matches. CDR3 sequence: CASSYSTGIAGGSEQFF. The CDR3 region has the DNA TGTGCCAGCAGTTACTCGACCGGGATAGCGGGGGGTTCAGAGCAGTTCTTC.

This clone was seen a handful of times. In DNA, the CDR3 is TGTGCCATCAAATCGGGCGGGGGATCTGGAAACACCATATATTTT. Protein: CAIKSGGGSGNTIYF. The chain couples TRBV28 to TRBJ1-3; maybe TRBD1 (5 bases). CDR3 length: 15 amino acids. Germline assignment: CDR1 MDHEN and CDR2 SYDVKM. V was pared by 10 bases and J by 1 base, with 17 bases between.

The chain employs TRBV19 and TRBJ1-2; D is perhaps TRBD1 (6 bases). CDR3 length equals 12 residues. V dropped 7 bases and J dropped 8 bases, with 14 bases sitting between them. CDR1 LNHDA and CDR2 SQIVND come from the germline V gene (reference sequence). The CDR3 reads CASTRGAAGYTF. The CDR3, as DNA: TGTGCCAGTACCAGGGGAGCCGCAGGCTACACCTTC.